The rows below give T cell receptor beta chains drawn from one sample of a study of T cell repertoires in cytomegalovirus infection. Their antigen targets remain unknown. TCRdb reprocessed the reads via MiXCR and lists one record per CDR3 protein. Of approximately 470,000 distinct CDR3 sequences listed, about 42% are singletons. Material: cultured PBMCs, obtained from culture after CMV antigen stimulation. The source is a human donor in good health (CMV status not recorded). Some clones in this sample may be carry-over from other donors' samples. Both conserved end residues are part of each CDR3. A D gene is named only where the DNA matches it firmly. Clone size is shown for a subset of rows, as once, few, many or a class of expanded clone.

D gene,CDR3 length,V gene,clone size,J gene,CDR3 DNA,CDR3 protein
.,13,TRBV7-2,many,TRBJ2-1,TGTGCCAGCAGCCTCGAACCCCGTTCGGACCAGTTCTTC,CASSLEPRSDQFF
TRBD1,13,TRBV7-2,few,TRBJ2-3,TGTGCCAGCAGCGTGCAGGGGGTAGATACGCAGTATTTT,CASSVQGVDTQYF
.,18,TRBV6-1,.,TRBJ2-1,TGTGCCAGCACCCACCCGCAGCTCTCCTCACAATTTTCACATGAGCAGTTCTTC,CASTHPQLSSQFSHEQFF
TRBD1,17,TRBV12-3/TRBV12-4,.,TRBJ2-2,TGTGCCAGCAGACCCGACAGGGAACCTTTGAACACCGGGGAGCTGTTTTTT,CASRPDREPLNTGELFF
.,16,TRBV28,once,TRBJ1-6,TGTGCCAGCAGTTTACGGGAGTTTACGGGGAATTCACCCCTCCACTTT,CASSLREFTGNSPLHF
TRBD2,23,TRBV7-8,.,TRBJ2-5,TGTGCCAGCAGCCCCATTCAACTGTCCGGCAGGAAGGGACTAGCGGGAGATCGGAAGACCCAGTACTTC,CASSPIQLSGRKGLAGDRKTQYF
.,13,TRBV6-4,.,TRBJ1-1,TGTGCCAGCAGTGGGGGAAGGGGGACTGAAGCTTTCTTT,CASSGGRGTEAFF
TRBD1,16,TRBV7-6,.,TRBJ2-2,TGTGCCAGCAGCCCGCCGGACAGGGGGCGCGCCGGGGAGCTGTTTTTT,CASSPPDRGRAGELFF
TRBD2,15,TRBV7-2,.,TRBJ2-7,TGTGCCAGCAGCCTAAAGCGGGGGGTTCACTACGAGCAGTACTTC,CASSLKRGVHYEQYF
.,13,TRBV12-3/TRBV12-4,.,TRBJ1-3,TGTGCCAGCAGTTTATCGGCAAGAAACACCATATATTTT,CASSLSARNTIYF
.,14,TRBV27,few,TRBJ2-2,TGTGCCAGCAGTGAGATCCGAAAGGGCGGGGAGCTGTTTTTT,CASSEIRKGGELFF
TRBD1,12,TRBV25-1,once,TRBJ2-7,TGTGCCGTGAAGGGGGCAACCTACGAGCAGTACTTC,CAVKGATYEQYF
.,14,TRBV7-8,many,TRBJ2-5,TGTGCCAGCAGCTTAGGGAGGGCCAGGGAGACCCAGTACTTC,CASSLGRARETQYF
.,13,TRBV7-2,.,TRBJ2-7,TGTGCCAGCAGCTATCTGCCCACCTACGAGCAGTACTTC,CASSYLPTYEQYF
TRBD1,16,TRBV4-2,.,TRBJ2-1,TGTGCCAGCAGCGACGGTTGGACAGGGGGCGACTATGAGCAGTTCTTC,CASSDGWTGGDYEQFF
.,14,TRBV7-2,.,TRBJ1-1,TGTGCCAGCAGCTTGGACAGTCCAAACACTGAAGCTTTCTTT,CASSLDSPNTEAFF
.,15,TRBV7-8,.,TRBJ1-5,TGTGCCAGCAGCCCCGGGACGTTTGGCGATCAGCCCCAGCATTTT,CASSPGTFGDQPQHF
.,12,TRBV29-1,.,TRBJ2-7,TGCAGCGTTGTAGTCCCCTCCTACGAGCAGTACTTC,CSVVVPSYEQYF
TRBD2,15,TRBV7-2,.,TRBJ2-1,TGTGCCAGCAGCCCCGGACTAGCGTTGGGGACCGAGCAGTTCTTC,CASSPGLALGTEQFF
.,13,TRBV2,.,TRBJ2-2,TGTGCCAGCAGTGGGTCGTTTACCGGGGAGCTGTTTTTT,CASSGSFTGELFF
TRBD2,16,TRBV12-3/TRBV12-4,few,TRBJ2-3,TGTGCCAGCAGTTTAGTCTACGGGGGGGGCCGGGATACGCAGTATTTT,CASSLVYGGGRDTQYF
TRBD2,19,TRBV24-1,.,TRBJ2-2,TGTGCCACCAGTGATCGACGGACTAGCGGGAGTACGGGCACCGGGGAGCTGTTTTTT,CATSDRRTSGSTGTGELFF
.,14,TRBV7-8,many,TRBJ2-1,TGTGCCAGCTATGGGGGGCGGGGAAGGAATGAGCAGTTCTTC,CASYGGRGRNEQFF
TRBD1,15,TRBV7-9,few,TRBJ2-7,TGTGCCAGCAGCTTAGGGGACAGGGAAGGATACGAGCAGTACTTC,CASSLGDREGYEQYF
TRBD1,15,TRBV7-9,.,TRBJ1-5,TGTGCCAGCAGCTTAGCAGGGGGCTCGAGTCAGCCCCAGCATTTT,CASSLAGGSSQPQHF
.,14,TRBV11-2,few,TRBJ2-3,TGTGCCAGCAGCTTAGCGATGGGTTTTGATACGCAGTATTTT,CASSLAMGFDTQYF
TRBD2,17,TRBV15,once,TRBJ2-6,TGTGCCACCAGCCGTGGGACTATGAGATCGGGGGCCAACGTCCTGACTTTC,CATSRGTMRSGANVLTF
.,13,TRBV6-6,.,TRBJ2-3,TGTGCCAGCAGCGGGGCAGTGGTAGATACGCAGTATTTT,CASSGAVVDTQYF
.,15,TRBV4-3,few,TRBJ2-7,TGCGCCAGCAGCCAAGTGGAGGGTCTGGGATACGAGCAGTACTTC,CASSQVEGLGYEQYF
TRBD2,15,TRBV11-2,few,TRBJ2-7,TGTGCCAGCAGCGACGGTCCTAGCGGATACTACGAGCAGTACTTC,CASSDGPSGYYEQYF
.,12,TRBV7-8,.,TRBJ2-5,TGTGCCAGCAGCGAAGGAGAGCAGACCCAGTACTTC,CASSEGEQTQYF
TRBD2,15,TRBV7-2,few,TRBJ2-5,TGTGCCAGCAGCCCGACTAGCGGGCAGCAAGAGACCCAGTACTTC,CASSPTSGQQETQYF
.,13,TRBV6-1,few,TRBJ1-2,TGTGCCAGCAGTGACAGGGATTCCCGGGGCTACACCTTC,CASSDRDSRGYTF